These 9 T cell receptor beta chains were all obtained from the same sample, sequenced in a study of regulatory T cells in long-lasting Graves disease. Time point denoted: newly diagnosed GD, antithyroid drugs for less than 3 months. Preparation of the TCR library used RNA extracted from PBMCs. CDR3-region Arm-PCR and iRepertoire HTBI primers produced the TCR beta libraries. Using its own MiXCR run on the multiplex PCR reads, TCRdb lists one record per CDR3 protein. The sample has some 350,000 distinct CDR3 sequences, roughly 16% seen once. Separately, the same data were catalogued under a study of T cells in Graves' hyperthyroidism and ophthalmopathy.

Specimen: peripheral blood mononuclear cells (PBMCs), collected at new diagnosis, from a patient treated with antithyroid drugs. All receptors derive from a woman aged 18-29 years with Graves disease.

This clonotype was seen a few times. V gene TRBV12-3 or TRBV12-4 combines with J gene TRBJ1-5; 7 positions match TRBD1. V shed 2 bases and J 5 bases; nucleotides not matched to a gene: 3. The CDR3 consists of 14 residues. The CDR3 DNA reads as TGTGCCAGCAGTTTAAACAGGGGCGATCAGCCCCAGCATTTT. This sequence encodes CASSLNRGDQPQHF.

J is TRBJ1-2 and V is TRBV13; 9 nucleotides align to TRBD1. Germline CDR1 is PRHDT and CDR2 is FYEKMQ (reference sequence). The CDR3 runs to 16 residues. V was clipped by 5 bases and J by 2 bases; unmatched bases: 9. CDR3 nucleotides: TGTGCCAGCAGCGGAACTCAGACAGGGGGAAACTATGGCTACACCTTC. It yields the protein CASSGTQTGGNYGYTF.

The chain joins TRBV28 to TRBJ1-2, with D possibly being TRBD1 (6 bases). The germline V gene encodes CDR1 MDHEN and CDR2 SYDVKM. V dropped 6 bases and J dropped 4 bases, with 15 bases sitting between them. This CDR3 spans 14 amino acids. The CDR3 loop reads CASRSSGGSYGYTF. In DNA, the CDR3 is TGTGCCAGCAGATCATCCGGGGGCAGCTATGGCTACACCTTC.

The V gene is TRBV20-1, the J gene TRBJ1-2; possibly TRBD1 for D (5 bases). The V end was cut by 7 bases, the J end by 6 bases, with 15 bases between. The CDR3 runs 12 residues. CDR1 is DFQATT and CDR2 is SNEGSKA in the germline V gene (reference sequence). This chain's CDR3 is CSVRGGRDGYTF. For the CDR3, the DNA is TGCAGTGTAAGGGGAGGGCGGGATGGCTACACCTTC.

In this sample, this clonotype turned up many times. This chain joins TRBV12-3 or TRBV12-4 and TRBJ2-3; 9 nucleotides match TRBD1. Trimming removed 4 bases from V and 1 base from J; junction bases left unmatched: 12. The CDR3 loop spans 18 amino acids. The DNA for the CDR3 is TGTGCCAGCAGTTCCCCTACCGGGACAGGGCGCCGCACAGATACGCAGTATTTT. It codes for CASSSPTGTGRRTDTQYF.

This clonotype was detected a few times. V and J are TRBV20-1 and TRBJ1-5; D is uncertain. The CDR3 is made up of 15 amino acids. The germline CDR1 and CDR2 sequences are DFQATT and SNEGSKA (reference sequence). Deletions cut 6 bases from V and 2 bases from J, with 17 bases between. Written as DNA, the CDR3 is TGCAGTGCCCGGGCCCCTACCGAAGGCAATCAGCCCCAGCATTTT. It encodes CSARAPTEGNQPQHF.

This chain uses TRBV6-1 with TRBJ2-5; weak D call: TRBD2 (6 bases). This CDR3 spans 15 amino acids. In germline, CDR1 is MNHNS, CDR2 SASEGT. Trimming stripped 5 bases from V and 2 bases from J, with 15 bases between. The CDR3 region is CASSSLVSGQETQYF. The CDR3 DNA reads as TGTGCCAGCAGTAGCCTGGTTAGCGGACAAGAGACCCAGTACTTC.

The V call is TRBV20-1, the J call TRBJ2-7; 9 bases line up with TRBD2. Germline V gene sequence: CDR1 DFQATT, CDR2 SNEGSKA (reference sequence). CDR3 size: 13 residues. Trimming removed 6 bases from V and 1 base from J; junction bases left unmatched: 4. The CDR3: CSAQREDSYEQYF. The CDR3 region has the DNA TGCAGTGCCCAGCGGGAGGATTCCTACGAGCAGTACTTC.

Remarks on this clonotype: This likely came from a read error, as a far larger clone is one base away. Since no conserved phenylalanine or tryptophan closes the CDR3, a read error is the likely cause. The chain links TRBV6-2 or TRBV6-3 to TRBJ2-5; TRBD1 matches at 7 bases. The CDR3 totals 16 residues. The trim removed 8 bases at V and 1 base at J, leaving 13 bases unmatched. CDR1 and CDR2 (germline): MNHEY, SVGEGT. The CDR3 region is CASRSDRQGSQETQYS. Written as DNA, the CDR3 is TGTGCCAGCCGGTCAGACCGACAGGGATCCCAAGAGACCCAGTACTCC.